The TCR beta chain described here comes from a study of Ad26.COV2.S vaccination and SARS-CoV-2 variants. Regarding the study as a whole: Vaccine recipients and placebo recipients showed similar non-spike TCR breadth.

The treatment here: some 20 received Ad26.COV2.S at low or high dose, single or two shots; several received placebo; per-sample allocation not given. Specimens were obtained on day 63 following the first vaccine or placebo injection. CDR1 SGDLS and CDR2 YYNGEE come from the germline V gene. The CDR3 has 12 amino acids. Trimming removed 4 bases at V and 5 bases at J, with 6 bases between. The assay was immunoSEQ multiplex PCR, and TCRdb's table has in-frame clones only and misses some. Of roughly 680,000 clones in the sample, more than 70% are singletons; the top ten hold about 1.5%. A remark on this clone: Its target is not known.

This TCR was recovered from a person between 18 and 65 years old who received the Ad26.COV2.S COVID-19 vaccine or a placebo. The sample was peripheral blood, taken in a trial of Ad26.COV2.S vaccine versus placebo. The J gene is TRBJ2-2, the V gene TRBV9; D not certain. The CDR3 sequence is CASSPETGELFF. CDR3 nucleotides: TGTGCCAGCAGCCCCGAAACCGGGGAGCTGTTTTTT. Looking up the rest from reference TRBV9 and TRBJ2-2 gives the full variable domain: DSGVTQTPKHLITATGQRVTLRCSPRSGDLSVYWYQQSLDQGLQFLIQYYNGEERAKGNILERFSAQQFPDLHSELNLSSLELGDSALYFCASSPETGELFFGEGSRLTVL.